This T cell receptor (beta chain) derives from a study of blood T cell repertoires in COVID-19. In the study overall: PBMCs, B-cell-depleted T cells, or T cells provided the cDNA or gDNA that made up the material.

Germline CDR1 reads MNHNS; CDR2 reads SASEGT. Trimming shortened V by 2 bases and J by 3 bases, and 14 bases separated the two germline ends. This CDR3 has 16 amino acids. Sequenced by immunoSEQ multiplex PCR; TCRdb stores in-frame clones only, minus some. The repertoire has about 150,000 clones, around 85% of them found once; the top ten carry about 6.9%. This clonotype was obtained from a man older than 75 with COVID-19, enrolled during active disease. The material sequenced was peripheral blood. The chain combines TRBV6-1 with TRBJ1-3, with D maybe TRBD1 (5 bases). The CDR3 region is CASSETQARGGNTIYF. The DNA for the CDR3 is TGTGCCAGCAGTGAAACCCAGGCTAGGGGTGGAAACACCATATATTTT.